This TCR beta chain appears in the sequencing data of a study of vaccination and CD4 T cells after COVID-19 (dated by TCRdb to between 2021 and 2024). About the investigation overall: Every convalescent patient had a positive nasal swab PCR test for SARS-CoV-2, with mild disease in nine patients and severe disease in one. The convalescent cohort included six males and four females, with two Hispanic individuals, seven Caucasians, two Asians and one multiracial person. Each participant got two doses of either the Pfizer-BioNTech BNT162b2 vaccine (n=8) or the Moderna mRNA-1273 vaccine (n=2). Post-COVID blood samples from convalescent patients were collected a median of 101 days after diagnosis, with a range of 35 to 161 days. Post-vaccine blood samples were collected a median of around 2.5 months after the second vaccine dose, ranging from about 13 to 250 days. The cultures were stimulated with overlapping spike peptide pools from SARS-CoV-2 and from the common cold coronaviruses HCoV-NL63, HCoV-OC43 and HCoV-229E. Control cultures used a CEFX viral epitope pool as positive control, an HIV-1 Nef peptide pool as negative control, or no peptide. In 10 COVID-19 convalescent patients and a few infection-naive healthy vaccine recipients, researchers compared the spike-specific CD4+ TCR repertoire from before mRNA vaccination with the repertoire from after. Study-wide findings and limitations: The median number of SARS-CoV-2-reactive clonotypes rose from 21 after infection to 35 to 45 after vaccination, but the change was not significant. Of the vaccine-specific clones in convalescent patients, 304 of 307, or nearly all, reacted only to SARS-CoV-2 spike and did not cross-react with common cold coronaviruses. Only a relatively small number of convalescent patients were included in the study, and early timepoints following natural infection were not analyzed. Among the post-vaccine SARS-CoV-2-reactive clones in convalescent patients, a median approximately 90% showed up only after vaccination, which suggests vaccine-specific priming.

The cysteine opens and the phenylalanine closes a CDR3 of 13 amino acids. CDR3 DNA is the only sequence kept; it has 39 bases, read in frame from the first base. Germline trimming amounts to 5 bases on V and 4 bases on J, with 5 as the count of junction bases outside the gene matches. The germline V gene (reference sequence) sets CDR1 to DFQATT and CDR2 to SNEGSKA. Receptor libraries were prepared by PCR. TCR sequencing of DNA from cultured CD4+ T cells used the Oncomine TCR Beta short-read assay at the Johns Hopkins FTIC core. The QIAamp micro DNA kit was used to extract genomic DNA from the cultured CD4+ T cells. Oncomine TCR Beta libraries made from cultured CD4+ T cells were pooled using unique dual indexes and sequenced on an Illumina iSeq 100. The authors' pipeline ran thus. Non-productive sequences were filtered out, and CDR3s that did not start with C, did not end with F or W, or were shorter than 7 amino acids were discarded. Antigen-specific clonotypes were identified using the MANAFEST web application through comparison of peptide-stimulated wells with reference and other culture wells. Positive clones required FDR below 0.05, an odds ratio above 5, and productive frequency above 0.1% in at least two of three replicate wells. A clonotype was classed as cross-reactive if the clonotype showed significant expansion both in SARS-CoV-2 spike wells and in at least one common cold coronavirus spike condition. Similarity between CDR3 sequences was evaluated in R version 3.6.1 using Levenshtein distances (stringdist) and unrooted phylogenetic trees (ape). The raw public reads went through TCRdb reprocessing: fastp at Q25, MiXCR clone calling, in-frame beta chains kept. Every distinct CDR3 protein forms one entry, paired with its most common genes and DNA. The V and J calls follow TCRdb's processing rather than the paper's. This sample holds 13,000 or so distinct CDR3 sequences; 41% were observed only once. The leading ten clones occupy 7% to 9.5% of the sample.

This clonotype is judged medium-sized (0.01 to 0.1%). Its antigen remains unidentified. No clone much larger than this one lies a single base away; base qualities are absent. This specimen's treatment or condition label, interpreted: roughly 11-day PBMC culture with coronavirus spike peptide pools or control peptides (ViraFEST assay). To expand antigen-specific T cells with peptide pools and then pick out the expanded clonotypes through TCR sequencing, the study relied on the ViraFEST assay. Positive SARS-CoV-2 PCR tests in the convalescent patients dated from March to December 2020, before Alpha, Beta and Delta variants emerged in the United States. About 2 million PBMCs per well were cultured in IMDM with approximately 5% human AB serum and about 9.7 IU/ml IL-2, plus 10 ug/ml peptide pools. On days 3 and 7, half of the culture medium was replaced with fresh IL-2-containing medium. CD4+ T cells were isolated after approximately ten days of culture through negative selection using the EasySep CD4+ T cell isolation kit. PBMCs were separated from whole blood using Ficoll-Paque Plus gradient centrifugation and then either used fresh or cryopreserved at -140C. Each culture condition was generally run in triplicate wells.

The sequence is built from TRBV20-1 and TRBJ2-7, and 10 junction bases match TRBD1. The sequencing here drew on CD4+ T cells from blood, cultured in vitro, taken after SARS-CoV-2 vaccination. This receptor was identified in a human donor who had recovered from COVID-19. The nucleotide sequence is given as TGCAGTGCTTACGGGGGACAGGGGTACGAGCAGTACTTC. This translates into CSAYGGQGYEQYF.